This paragraph reports one TCR beta chain. Its antigen is not identified. Clones were read by immunoSEQ multiplex PCR, and TCRdb kept only the in-frame ones, dropping some. Altogether more than 85,000 clones are present, about 74% being singletons, with the ten largest covering 20% to 25%. The CDR3 runs to 12 residues. Germline CDR1 reads MGHRA; CDR2 reads YSYEKL. V lost 2 bases, J lost 11 bases, and 12 bases lay in between. These data are taken from a study of cytotoxic CD8 clonotypes in ibrutinib-treated CLL. Across the whole study: The sample average was about 280,000 productive templates and just under 95,000 productive rearrangements. General observations from the study: The public clonotypes identified were infrequent and showed contraction or stability on treatment. Clonality was higher at baseline than in age-matched healthy donors and tracked circulating CD8+ T-cell counts.

Specimen: PBMCs, collected after 24 months of ibrutinib treatment. This clonotype was sampled from a human donor with chronic lymphocytic leukemia. This rearrangement joins TRBV4-1 to TRBJ1-1; D unclear. The CDR3 reads CASSQNTNRAFF. The CDR3 nucleotides are TGCGCCAGCAGCCAAAACACGAATCGGGCTTTCTTT.